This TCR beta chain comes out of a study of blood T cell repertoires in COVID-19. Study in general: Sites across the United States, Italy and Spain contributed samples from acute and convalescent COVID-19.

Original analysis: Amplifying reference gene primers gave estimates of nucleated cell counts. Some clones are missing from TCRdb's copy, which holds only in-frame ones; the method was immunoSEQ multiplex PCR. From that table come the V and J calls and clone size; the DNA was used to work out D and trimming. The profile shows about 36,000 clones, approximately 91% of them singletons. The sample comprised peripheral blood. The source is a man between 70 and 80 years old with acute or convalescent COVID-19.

The CDR3 nucleotides read TGCGCCAGCAGCCAAGAATGGGGGGAGATCACTGAAGCTTTCTTT. Protein: CASSQEWGEITEAFF. This chain connects TRBV4-3 to TRBJ1-1; tentative D call: TRBD1 (5 bases). This CDR3 has 15 residues. V lost 0 bases and J 4 bases, leaving 12 bases between the germline ends. CDR1 is LGHNA, CDR2 YSLEER, per germline.